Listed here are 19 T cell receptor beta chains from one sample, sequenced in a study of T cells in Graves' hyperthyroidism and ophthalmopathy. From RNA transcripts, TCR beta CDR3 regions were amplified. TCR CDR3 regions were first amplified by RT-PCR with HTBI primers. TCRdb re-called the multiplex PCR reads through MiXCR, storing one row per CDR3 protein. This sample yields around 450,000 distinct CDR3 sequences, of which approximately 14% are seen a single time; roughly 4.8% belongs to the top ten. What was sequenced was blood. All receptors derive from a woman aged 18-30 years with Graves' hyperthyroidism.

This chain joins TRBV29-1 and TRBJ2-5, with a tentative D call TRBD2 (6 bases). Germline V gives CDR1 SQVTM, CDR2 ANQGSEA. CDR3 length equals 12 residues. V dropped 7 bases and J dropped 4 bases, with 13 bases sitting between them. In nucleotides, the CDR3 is TGCAGCGCCGTGCCGACTAGAGAGACCCAGTACTTC. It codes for CSAVPTRETQYF.

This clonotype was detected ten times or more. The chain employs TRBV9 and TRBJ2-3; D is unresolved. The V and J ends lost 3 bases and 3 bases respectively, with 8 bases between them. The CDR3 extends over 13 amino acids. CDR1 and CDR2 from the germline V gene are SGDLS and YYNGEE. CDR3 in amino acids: CASSDPNTDTQYF. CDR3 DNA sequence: TGTGCCAGCAGCGACCCTAATACAGATACGCAGTATTTT.

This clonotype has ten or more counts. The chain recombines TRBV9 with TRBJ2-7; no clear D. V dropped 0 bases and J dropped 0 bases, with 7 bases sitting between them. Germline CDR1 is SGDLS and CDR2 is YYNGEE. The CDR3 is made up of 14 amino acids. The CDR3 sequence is CASSVDGYSYEQYF. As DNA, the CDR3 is TGTGCCAGCAGCGTAGATGGCTACTCCTACGAGCAGTACTTC.

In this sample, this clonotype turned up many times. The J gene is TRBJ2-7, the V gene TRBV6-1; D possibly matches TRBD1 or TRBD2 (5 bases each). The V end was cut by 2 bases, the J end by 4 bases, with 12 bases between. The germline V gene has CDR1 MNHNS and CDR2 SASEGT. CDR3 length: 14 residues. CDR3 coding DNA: TGTGCCAGCAGTGAATTGTGGGGACCGTACGAGCAGTACTTC. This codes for CASSELWGPYEQYF.

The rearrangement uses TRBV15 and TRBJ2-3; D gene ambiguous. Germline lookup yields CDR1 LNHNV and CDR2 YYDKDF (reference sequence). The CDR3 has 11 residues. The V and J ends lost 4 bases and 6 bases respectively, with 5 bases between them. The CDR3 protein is CATSTLDTQYF. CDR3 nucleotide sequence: TGTGCCACCAGCACTCTTGATACGCAGTATTTT.

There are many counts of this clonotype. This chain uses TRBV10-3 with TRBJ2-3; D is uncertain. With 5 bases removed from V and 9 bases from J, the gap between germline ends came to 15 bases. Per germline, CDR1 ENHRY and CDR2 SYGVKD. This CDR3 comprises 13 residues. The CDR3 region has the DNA TGTGCCATCAGTACTTATGAGGTGGAGACGCAGTATTTT. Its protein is CAISTYEVETQYF.

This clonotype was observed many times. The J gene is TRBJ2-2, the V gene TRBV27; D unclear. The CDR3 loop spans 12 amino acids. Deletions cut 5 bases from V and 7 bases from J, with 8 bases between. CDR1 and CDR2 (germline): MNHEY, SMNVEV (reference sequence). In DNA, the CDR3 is TGTGCCAGCAGTCTACCCAACGGGGAGCTGTTTTTT. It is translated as CASSLPNGELFF.

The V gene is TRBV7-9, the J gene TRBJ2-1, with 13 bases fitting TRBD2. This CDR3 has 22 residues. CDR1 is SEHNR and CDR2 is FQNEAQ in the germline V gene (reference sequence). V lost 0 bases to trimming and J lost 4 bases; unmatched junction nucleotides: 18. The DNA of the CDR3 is TGTGCCAGCAGCTTAGCGGGGGGTTTGGTGGGACTAGCGGGAAACTTGTACAATGAGCAGTTCTTC. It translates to CASSLAGGLVGLAGNLYNEQFF.

CDR3 in amino acids: CSASVSGRRLEQFF. The CDR3 DNA follows: TGCAGTGCTTCTGTTAGCGGGAGGCGGTTAGAGCAGTTCTTC. The chain links TRBV20-1 to TRBJ2-1; 10 positions agree with TRBD2. The length of the CDR3 is 14 residues. After removal of 5 bases from V and 10 bases from J, the junction contained 11 bases not matched to a gene. Germline V gene lookup returns CDR1 DFQATT and CDR2 SNEGSKA (reference sequence).

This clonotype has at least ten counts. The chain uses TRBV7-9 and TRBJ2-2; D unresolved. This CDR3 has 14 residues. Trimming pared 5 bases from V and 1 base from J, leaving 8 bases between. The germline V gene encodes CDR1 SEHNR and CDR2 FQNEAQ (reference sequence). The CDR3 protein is CASSHDMNTGELFF. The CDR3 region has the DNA TGTGCCAGCAGCCACGACATGAACACCGGGGAGCTGTTTTTT.

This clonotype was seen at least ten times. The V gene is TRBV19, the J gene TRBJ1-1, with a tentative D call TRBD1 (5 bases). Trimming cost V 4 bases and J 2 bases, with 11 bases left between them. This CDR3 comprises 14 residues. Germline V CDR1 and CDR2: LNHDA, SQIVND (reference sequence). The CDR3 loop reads CASSNTGSNTEAFF. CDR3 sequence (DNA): TGTGCCAGTAGTAACACAGGATCAAACACTGAAGCTTTCTTT.

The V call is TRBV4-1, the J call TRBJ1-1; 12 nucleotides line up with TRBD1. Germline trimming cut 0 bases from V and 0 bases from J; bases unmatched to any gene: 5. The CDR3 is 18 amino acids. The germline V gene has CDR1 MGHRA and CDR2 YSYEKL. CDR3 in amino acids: CASSQDGGQGAVNTEAFF. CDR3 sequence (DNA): TGCGCCAGCAGCCAAGATGGGGGACAGGGGGCAGTGAACACTGAAGCTTTCTTT.

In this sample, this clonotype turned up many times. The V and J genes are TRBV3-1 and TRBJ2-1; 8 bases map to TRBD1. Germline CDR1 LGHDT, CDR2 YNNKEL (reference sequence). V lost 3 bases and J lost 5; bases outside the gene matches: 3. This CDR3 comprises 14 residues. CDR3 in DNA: TGTGCCAGCAGCCATAGGACAGGGAACAATGAGCAGTTCTTC. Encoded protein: CASSHRTGNNEQFF.

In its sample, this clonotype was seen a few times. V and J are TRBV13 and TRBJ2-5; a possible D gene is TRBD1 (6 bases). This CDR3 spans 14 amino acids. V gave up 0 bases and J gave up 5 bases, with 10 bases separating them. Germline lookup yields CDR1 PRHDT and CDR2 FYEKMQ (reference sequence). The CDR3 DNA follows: TGTGCCAGCAGCTTAGGCAGGGGATACGAGACCCAGTACTTC. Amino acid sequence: CASSLGRGYETQYF.

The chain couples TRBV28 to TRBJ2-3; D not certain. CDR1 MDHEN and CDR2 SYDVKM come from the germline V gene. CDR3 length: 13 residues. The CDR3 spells CVCAAQSPDTQYF. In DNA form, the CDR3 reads TGTGTCTGCGCAGCTCAAAGCCCGGATACGCAGTATTTT.

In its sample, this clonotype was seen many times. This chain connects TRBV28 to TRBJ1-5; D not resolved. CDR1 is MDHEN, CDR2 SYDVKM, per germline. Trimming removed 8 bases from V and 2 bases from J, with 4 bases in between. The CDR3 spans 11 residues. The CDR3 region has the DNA TGTGCCAGCTCCGGCAATCAGCCCCAGCATTTT. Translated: CASSGNQPQHF. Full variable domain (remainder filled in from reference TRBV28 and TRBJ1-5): DVKVTQSSRYLVKRTGEKVFLECVQDMDHENMFWYRQDPGLGLRLIYFSYDVKMKEKGDIPEGYSVSREKKERFSLILESASTNQTSMYLCASSGNQPQHFGDGTRLSIL.

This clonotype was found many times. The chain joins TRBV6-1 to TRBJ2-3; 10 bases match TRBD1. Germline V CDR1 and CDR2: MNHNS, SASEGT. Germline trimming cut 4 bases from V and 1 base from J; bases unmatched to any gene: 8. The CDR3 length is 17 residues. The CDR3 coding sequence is TGTGCCAGCAGTGCCCCCCCCGGGACAGGGGGCACAGATACGCAGTATTTT. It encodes CASSAPPGTGGTDTQYF.

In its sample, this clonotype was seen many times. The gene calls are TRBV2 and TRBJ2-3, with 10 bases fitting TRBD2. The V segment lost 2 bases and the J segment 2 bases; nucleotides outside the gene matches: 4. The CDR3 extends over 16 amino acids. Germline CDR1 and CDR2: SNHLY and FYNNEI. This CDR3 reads CASSETTSGFTDTQYF. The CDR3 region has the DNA TGTGCCAGCAGTGAAACGACTAGCGGGTTCACAGATACGCAGTATTTT.

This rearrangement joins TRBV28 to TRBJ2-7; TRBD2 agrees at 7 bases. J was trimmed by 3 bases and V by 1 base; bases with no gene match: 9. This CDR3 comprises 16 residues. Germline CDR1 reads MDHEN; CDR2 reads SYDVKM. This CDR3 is CASSLSGRGGGYEQYF. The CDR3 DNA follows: TGTGCCAGCAGTTTATCGGGTAGGGGCGGGGGCTACGAGCAGTACTTC.